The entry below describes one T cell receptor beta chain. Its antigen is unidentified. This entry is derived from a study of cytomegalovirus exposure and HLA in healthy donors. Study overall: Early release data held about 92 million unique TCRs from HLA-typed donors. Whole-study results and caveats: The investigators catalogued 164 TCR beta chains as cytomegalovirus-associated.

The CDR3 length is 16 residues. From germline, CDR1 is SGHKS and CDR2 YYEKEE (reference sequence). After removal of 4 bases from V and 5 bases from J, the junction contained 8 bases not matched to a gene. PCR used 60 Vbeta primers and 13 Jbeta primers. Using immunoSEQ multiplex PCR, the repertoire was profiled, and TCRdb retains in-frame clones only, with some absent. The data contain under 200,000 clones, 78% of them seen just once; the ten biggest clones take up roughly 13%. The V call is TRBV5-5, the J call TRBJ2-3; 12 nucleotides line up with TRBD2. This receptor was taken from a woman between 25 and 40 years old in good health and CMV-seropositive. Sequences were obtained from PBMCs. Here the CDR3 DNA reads TGTGCCAGCAGCCAAGGACTAGCGGGAACGGGAGATACGCAGTATTTT. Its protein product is CASSQGLAGTGDTQYF.